This entry features one TCR beta chain sequence. Looked up from germline, CDR1 is SQVTM and CDR2 is ANQGSEA. Trimming pared 1 base from V and 3 bases from J, leaving 7 bases between. There are 12 residues in the CDR3. This sample is part of a study of T cell responses to AZD1222 COVID-19 vaccine. Study details: It was second doses at about 4 or about 12 weeks that were pooled.

The method was immunoSEQ multiplex PCR; TCRdb's version includes in-frame clones alone and lacks a portion of them. The data show about 120,000 clones, with 70% to 90% seen just once and 6% to 8% held by the top ten. The sequences come from peripheral blood, collected on day 0 of AZD1222 vaccination. The sequence was collected from an adult in good health. The chain is built from TRBV29-1 and TRBJ2-7; D is ambiguous. CDR3 amino acids: CSVEGSNYEQYF. DNA of the CDR3: TGCAGCGTTGAAGGGTCCAACTACGAGCAGTACTTC.